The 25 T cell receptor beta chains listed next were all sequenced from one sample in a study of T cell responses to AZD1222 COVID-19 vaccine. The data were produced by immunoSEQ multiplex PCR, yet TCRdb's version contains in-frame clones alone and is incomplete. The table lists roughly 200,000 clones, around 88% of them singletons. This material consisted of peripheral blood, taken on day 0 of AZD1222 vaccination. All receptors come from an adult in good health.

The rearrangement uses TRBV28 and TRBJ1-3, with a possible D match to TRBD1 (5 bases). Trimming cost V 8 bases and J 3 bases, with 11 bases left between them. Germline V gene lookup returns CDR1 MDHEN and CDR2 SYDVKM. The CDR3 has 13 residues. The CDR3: CASLGGGGNTIYF. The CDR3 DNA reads TGTGCCAGCCTGGGGGGGGGTGGAAACACCATATATTTT.

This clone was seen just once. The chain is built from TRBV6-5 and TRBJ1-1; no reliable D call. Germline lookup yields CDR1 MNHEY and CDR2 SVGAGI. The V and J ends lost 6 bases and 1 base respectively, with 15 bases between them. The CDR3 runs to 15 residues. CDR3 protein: CASRLINGGNTEAFF. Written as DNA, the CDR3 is TGTGCCAGCAGACTCATCAACGGTGGGAACACTGAAGCTTTCTTT.

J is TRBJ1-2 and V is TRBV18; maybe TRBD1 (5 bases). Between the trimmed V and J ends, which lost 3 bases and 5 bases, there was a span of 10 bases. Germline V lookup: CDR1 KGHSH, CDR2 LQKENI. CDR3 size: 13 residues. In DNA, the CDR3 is TGTGCCAGCTCACCGGGACGGTCGTATGGCTACACCTTC. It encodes CASSPGRSYGYTF.

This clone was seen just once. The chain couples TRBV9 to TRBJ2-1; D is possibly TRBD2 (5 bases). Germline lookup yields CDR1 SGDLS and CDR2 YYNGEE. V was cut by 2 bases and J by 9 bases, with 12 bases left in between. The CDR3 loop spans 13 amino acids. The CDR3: CASSVLVGVEQFF. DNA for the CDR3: TGTGCCAGCAGCGTCCTAGTGGGAGTTGAGCAGTTCTTC. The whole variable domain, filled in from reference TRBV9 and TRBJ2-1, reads DSGVTQTPKHLITATGQRVTLRCSPRSGDLSVYWYQQSLDQGLQFLIQYYNGEERAKGNILERFSAQQFPDLHSELNLSSLELGDSALYFCASSVLVGVEQFFGPGTRLTVL.

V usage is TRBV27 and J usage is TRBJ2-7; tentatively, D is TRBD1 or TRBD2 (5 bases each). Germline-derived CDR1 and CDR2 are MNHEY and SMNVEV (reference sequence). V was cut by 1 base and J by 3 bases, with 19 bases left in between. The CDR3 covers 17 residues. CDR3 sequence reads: CASSLFPGALPSYEQYF. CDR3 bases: TGTGCCAGCAGTTTATTCCCCGGGGCCCTACCCAGCTACGAGCAGTACTTC.

The CDR3 is CASSYPGTTYEAYNSPLHF. The CDR3, as DNA: TGTGCCAGCAGTTACCCCGGGACAACTTACGAGGCCTATAATTCACCCCTCCACTTT. The V call is TRBV6-2 or TRBV6-3, the J call TRBJ1-6; maybe TRBD1 (6 bases). V gave up 2 bases and J gave up 2 bases, with 19 bases separating them. Germline CDR1 reads MNHEY; CDR2 reads SVGEGT. This CDR3 contains 19 residues.

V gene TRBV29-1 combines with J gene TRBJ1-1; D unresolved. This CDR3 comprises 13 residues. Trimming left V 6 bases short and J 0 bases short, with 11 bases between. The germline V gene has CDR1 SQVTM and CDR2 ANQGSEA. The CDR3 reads CSVQPALNTEAFF. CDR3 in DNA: TGCAGCGTCCAACCGGCTCTGAACACTGAAGCTTTCTTT.

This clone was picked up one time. For the CDR3, the DNA is TGTGCCAGCAGTTACTCGGGACATCGCGGCTACACCTTC. It encodes CASSYSGHRGYTF. The chain links TRBV6-5 to TRBJ1-2; TRBD1 is a possible D gene (6 bases). V was shortened by 0 bases and J by 8 bases, with 10 bases between the two germline ends. The germline gives CDR1 MNHEY, CDR2 SVGAGI. The CDR3 consists of 13 residues.

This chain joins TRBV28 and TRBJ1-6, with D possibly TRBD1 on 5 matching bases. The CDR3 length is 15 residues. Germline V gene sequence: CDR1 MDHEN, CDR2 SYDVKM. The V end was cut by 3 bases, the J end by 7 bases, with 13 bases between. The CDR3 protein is CASSFSGAANSPLHF. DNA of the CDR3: TGTGCCAGCAGTTTTTCCGGGGCCGCGAATTCACCCCTCCACTTT.

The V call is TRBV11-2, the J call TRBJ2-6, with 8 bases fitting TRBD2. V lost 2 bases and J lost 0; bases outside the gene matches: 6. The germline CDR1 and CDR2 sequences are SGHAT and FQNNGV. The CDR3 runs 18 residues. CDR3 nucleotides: TGTGCCAGCAGCTTAAGGCTAGCGGGCCCCTCTGGGGCCAACGTCCTGACTTTC. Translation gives CASSLRLAGPSGANVLTF.

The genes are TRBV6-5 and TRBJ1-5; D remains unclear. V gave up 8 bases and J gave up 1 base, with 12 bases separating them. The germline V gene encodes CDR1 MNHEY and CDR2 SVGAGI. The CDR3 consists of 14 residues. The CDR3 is CASREGPSNQPQHF. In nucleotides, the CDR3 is TGTGCCAGCCGGGAGGGCCCGAGCAATCAGCCCCAGCATTTT.

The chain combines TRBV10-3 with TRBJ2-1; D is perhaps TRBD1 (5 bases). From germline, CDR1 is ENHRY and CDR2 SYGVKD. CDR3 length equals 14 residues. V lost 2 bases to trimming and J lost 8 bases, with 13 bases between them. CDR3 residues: CAISERQKAYEQFF. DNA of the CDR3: TGTGCCATCAGTGAGCGACAGAAGGCGTATGAGCAGTTCTTC.

CDR3 in DNA: TGTGCCAGCAGCTTGGAGGCAGGGGTGATGTCACCCCTCCACTTT. It specifies CASSLEAGVMSPLHF. The chain is built from TRBV5-6 and TRBJ1-6, with D possibly being TRBD1 (6 bases). CDR3 length: 15 amino acids. CDR1 and CDR2 (germline): SGHDT, YYEEEE. The V end was cut by 0 bases, the J end by 10 bases, with 14 bases between.

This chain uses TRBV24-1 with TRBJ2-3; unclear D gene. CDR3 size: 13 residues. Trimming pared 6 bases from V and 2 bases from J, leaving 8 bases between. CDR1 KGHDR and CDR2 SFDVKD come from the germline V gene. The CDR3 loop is CATSQRTTDTQYF. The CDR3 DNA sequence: TGTGCCACCAGTCAGAGAACCACAGATACGCAGTATTTT.

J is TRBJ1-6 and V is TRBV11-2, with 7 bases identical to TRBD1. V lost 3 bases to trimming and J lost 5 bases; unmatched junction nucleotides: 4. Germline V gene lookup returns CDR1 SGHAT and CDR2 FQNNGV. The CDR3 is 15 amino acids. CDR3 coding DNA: TGTGCCAGCAGCTTTGAGGGACAGAATAATTCACCCCTCCACTTT. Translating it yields CASSFEGQNNSPLHF.

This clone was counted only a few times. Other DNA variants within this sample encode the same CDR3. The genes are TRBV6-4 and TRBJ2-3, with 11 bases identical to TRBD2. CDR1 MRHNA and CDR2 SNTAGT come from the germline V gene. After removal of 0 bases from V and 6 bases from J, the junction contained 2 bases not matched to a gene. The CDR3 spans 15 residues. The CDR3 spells CASSDSSGGADTQYF. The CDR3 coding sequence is TGTGCCAGCAGTGACTCTAGCGGGGGGGCCGATACGCAGTATTTT.

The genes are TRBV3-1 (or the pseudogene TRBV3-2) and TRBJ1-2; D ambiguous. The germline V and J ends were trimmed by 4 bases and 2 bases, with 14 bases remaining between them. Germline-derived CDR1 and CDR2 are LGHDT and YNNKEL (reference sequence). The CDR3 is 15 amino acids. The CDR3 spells CASSPNSLRNYGYTF. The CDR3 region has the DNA TGTGCCAGCAGCCCTAATAGTTTGAGGAACTATGGCTACACCTTC.

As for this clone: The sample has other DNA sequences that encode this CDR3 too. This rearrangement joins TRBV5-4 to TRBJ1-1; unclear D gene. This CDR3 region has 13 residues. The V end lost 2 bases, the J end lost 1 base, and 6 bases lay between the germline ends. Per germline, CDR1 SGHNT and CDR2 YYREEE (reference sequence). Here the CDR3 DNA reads TGTGCCAGCAGCTTTGACCGGAACACTGAAGCTTTCTTT. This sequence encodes CASSFDRNTEAFF.

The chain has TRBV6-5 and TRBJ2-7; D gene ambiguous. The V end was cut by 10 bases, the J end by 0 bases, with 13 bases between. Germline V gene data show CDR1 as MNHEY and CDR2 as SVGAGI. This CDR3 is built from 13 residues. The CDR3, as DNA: TGTGCCACCTCTGGCAGGAGCTCCTACGAGCAGTACTTC. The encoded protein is CATSGRSSYEQYF.

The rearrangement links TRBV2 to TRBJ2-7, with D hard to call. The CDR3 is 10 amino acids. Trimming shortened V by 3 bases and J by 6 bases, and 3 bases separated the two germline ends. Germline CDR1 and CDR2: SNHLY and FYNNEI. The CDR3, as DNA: TGTGCCAGCAGTGACCCCGAGCAGTACTTC. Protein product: CASSDPEQYF.

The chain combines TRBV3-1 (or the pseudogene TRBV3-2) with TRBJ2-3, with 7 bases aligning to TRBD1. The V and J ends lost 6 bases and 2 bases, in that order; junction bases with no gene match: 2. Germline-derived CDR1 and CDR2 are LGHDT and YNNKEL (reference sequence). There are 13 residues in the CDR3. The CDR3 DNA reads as TGTGCCAGCAGGACAGGGCCCACAGATACGCAGTATTTT. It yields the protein CASRTGPTDTQYF.

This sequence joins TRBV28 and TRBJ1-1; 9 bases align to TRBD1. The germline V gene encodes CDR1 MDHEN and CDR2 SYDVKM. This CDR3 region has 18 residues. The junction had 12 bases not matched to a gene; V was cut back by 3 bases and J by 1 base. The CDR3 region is CASSLAGGTGTPNTEAFF. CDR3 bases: TGTGCCAGCAGTTTGGCGGGTGGGACAGGGACTCCGAACACTGAAGCTTTCTTT. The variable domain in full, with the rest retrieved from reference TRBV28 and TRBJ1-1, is DVKVTQSSRYLVKRTGEKVFLECVQDMDHENMFWYRQDPGLGLRLIYFSYDVKMKEKGDIPEGYSVSREKKERFSLILESASTNQTSMYLCASSLAGGTGTPNTEAFFGQGTRLTVV.

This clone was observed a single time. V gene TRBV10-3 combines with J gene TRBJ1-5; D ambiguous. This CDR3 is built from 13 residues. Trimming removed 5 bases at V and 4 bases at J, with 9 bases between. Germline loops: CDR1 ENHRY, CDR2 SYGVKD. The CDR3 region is CAISKGRNQPQHF. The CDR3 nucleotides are TGTGCCATCAGTAAAGGCAGAAATCAGCCCCAGCATTTT.

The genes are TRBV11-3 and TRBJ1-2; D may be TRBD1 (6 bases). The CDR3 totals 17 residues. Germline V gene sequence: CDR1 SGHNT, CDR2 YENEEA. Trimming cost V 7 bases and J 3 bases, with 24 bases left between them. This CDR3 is CASTPKIPHDRYYGYTF. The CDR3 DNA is TGTGCCAGCACGCCTAAGATCCCTCACGACAGGTACTATGGCTACACCTTC. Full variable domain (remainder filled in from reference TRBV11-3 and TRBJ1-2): EAGVVQSPRYKIIEKKQPVAFWCNPISGHNTLYWYLQNLGQGPELLIRYENEEAVDDSQLPKDRFSAERLKGVDSTLKIQPAELGDSAVYLCASTPKIPHDRYYGYTFGSGTRLTVV.

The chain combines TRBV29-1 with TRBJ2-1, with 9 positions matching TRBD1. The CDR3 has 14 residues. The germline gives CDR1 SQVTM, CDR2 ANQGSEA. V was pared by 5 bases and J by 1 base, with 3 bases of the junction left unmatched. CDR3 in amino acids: CSVRTGASYNEQFF. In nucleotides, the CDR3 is TGCAGCGTTCGGACAGGGGCTTCCTACAATGAGCAGTTCTTC.